A single TCR beta chain is shown here with its context. This sample is part of a study of blood T cell repertoires in COVID-19. Study overall: The samples span acute and convalescent COVID-19 from the United States, Italy and Spain. PBMCs, B-cell-depleted T cells, or T cells provided the cDNA or gDNA that made up the material.

Clones were sequenced by immunoSEQ multiplex PCR, and TCRdb holds only the in-frame ones, with some missing. Here the sample spans about 300,000 clones, just over 85% being singletons. Ages ranged from roughly 18 to 100 years, with residence in under 25 US areas. CDR3 length equals 17 residues. Germline V gene lookup returns CDR1 KGHDR and CDR2 SFDVKD. Trimming took 0 bases from V and 1 from J; bases not matched to a gene: 4. The rearrangement links TRBV24-1 to TRBJ2-3; 9 bases are a match to TRBD2. Specimen: PBMCs or T cells enriched from blood (not recorded which). The clonotype was recovered from a man aged 25-40 years who had recovered from COVID-19. As DNA, the CDR3 is TGTGCCACCAGTGATTTGACCGCTAGCGGGGGCACAGATACGCAGTATTTT. This codes for CATSDLTASGGTDTQYF.